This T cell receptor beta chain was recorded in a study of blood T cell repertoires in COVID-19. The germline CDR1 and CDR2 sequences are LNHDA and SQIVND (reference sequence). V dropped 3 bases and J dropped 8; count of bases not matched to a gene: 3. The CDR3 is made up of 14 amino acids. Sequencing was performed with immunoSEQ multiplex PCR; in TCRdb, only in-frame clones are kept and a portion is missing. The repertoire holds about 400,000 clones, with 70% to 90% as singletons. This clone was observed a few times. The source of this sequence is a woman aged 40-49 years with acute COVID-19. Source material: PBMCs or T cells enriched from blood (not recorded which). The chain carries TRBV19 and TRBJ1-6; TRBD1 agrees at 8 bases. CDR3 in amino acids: CASSIQGADSPLHF. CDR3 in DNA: TGTGCCAGTAGTATCCAGGGGGCAGATTCACCCCTCCACTTT.